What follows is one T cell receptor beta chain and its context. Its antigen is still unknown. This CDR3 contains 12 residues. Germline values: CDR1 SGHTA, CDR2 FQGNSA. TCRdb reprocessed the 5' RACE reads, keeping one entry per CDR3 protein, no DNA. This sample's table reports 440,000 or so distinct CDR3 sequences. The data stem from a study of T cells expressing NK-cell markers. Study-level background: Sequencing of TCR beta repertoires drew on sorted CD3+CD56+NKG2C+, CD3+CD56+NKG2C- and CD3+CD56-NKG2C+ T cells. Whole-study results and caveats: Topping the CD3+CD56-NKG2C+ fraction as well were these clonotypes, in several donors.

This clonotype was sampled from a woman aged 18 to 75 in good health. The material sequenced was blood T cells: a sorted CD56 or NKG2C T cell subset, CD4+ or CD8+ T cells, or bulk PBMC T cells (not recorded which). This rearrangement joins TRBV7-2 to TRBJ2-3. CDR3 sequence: CASSAPTTTQYF.